Presented here are 3 T cell receptor beta chains from one specimen sequenced in a study of T-cell memory formation after mild COVID-19. TCRdb reanalysed the 5' RACE reads using MiXCR and keeps one entry per CDR3 protein. Of about 340,000 distinct CDR3 sequences in the sample, around 13% were seen once. Sequenced: PBMCs or a T cell subset sorted from them (not recorded which). The origin of the receptors is a man in his late teens or twenties who had mild COVID-19 (a few samples of this study predate the infection). Cell type and time point are not known.

To note about this clonotype: The junction differs from germline at one of its ends, possibly a read error. The CDR3 DNA follows: TGTGCCAGCAGCGTAGCGACAGCAACCTATGGCTACACCTTC. This encodes CASSVATATYGYTF. V gene TRBV7-2 combines with J gene TRBJ1-2; tentative D call: TRBD1 (5 bases). The CDR3 has 14 amino acids. Germline lookup yields CDR1 SGHTA and CDR2 FQGNSA.

Regarding this clonotype: A junction end diverges from the germline sequence, so it may reflect a read error. The rearrangement joins TRBV18 to TRBJ1-5; D is undetermined. The CDR3 spans 14 residues. Germline CDR1 is KGHSH and CDR2 is LQKENI. CDR3 residues: CASPPPETYQPQHF. For the CDR3, the DNA is TGTGCCAGCCCACCCCCAGAGACTTATCAGCCCCAGCATTTT.

The gene calls are TRBV20-1 and TRBJ1-6; a possible D gene is TRBD1 (5 bases). The length of the CDR3 is 12 residues. Trimming removed 4 bases at V and 11 bases at J, with 12 bases between. Germline CDR1 and CDR2: DFQATT and SNEGSKA (reference sequence). CDR3: CSATKGRTPLHF. The CDR3, as DNA: TGCAGTGCTACTAAGGGGAGAACACCCCTCCACTTT.